This passage covers 15 T cell receptor beta chains from one sample sequenced in a study of cytomegalovirus exposure and HLA in healthy donors. Amplification used 60 Vbeta primers and 13 Jbeta primers. Assay used: immunoSEQ multiplex PCR; TCRdb lists only in-frame clones, some missing. The sample has fewer than 130,000 clones, around 85% seen once. Specimen: PBMCs. The receptors come from a man aged 35 to 55 in good health and CMV-seronegative.

This clone appeared once. The genes are TRBV7-6 and TRBJ2-3; 7 nucleotides agree with TRBD1. Losses at the gene ends were 4 bases for V and 0 bases for J; bases not matched to a gene: 7. Germline-derived CDR1 and CDR2 are SGHVS and FNYEAQ. The CDR3 sequence is 16 residues long. The CDR3 sequence: CASSSPTGPSTDTQYF. The CDR3 nucleotides are TGTGCCAGCAGCTCTCCGACAGGGCCTAGCACAGATACGCAGTATTTT.

The V and J genes are TRBV28 and TRBJ1-6; D is unclear. The CDR3 extends over 15 amino acids. Germline CDR1 and CDR2: MDHEN and SYDVKM. Trimming shortened V by 8 bases and J by 7 bases, and 18 bases separated the two germline ends. DNA of the CDR3: TGTGCCAGCTCACCCCTGGTTGGAGAAAATTCACCCCTCCACTTT. This encodes CASSPLVGENSPLHF.

The V and J genes are TRBV6-4 and TRBJ2-3; 10 bases are a match to TRBD2. The CDR3 runs 16 residues. The germline V gene has CDR1 MRHNA and CDR2 SNTAGT. With V trimmed by 4 bases and J by 2 bases, 6 bases remained unmatched. The CDR3 protein is CASSVLSGGNTDTQYF. As DNA, the CDR3 is TGTGCCAGCAGTGTCCTTAGCGGGGGGAACACAGATACGCAGTATTTT.

The chain couples TRBV5-1 to TRBJ1-1; 7 bases agree with TRBD1. This CDR3 is 14 amino acids long. The germline V gene has CDR1 SGHRS and CDR2 YFSETQ. After removal of 4 bases from V and 4 bases from J, the junction contained 7 bases not matched to a gene. CDR3 loop: CASSSQTGSTEAFF. CDR3 nucleotides: TGCGCCAGCAGCAGCCAGACAGGGAGCACTGAAGCTTTCTTT. Full variable domain (remainder filled in from reference TRBV5-1 and TRBJ1-1): KAGVTQTPRYLIKTRGQQVTLSCSPISGHRSVSWYQQTPGQGLQFLFEYFSETQRNKGNFPGRFSGRQFSNSRSEMNVSTLELGDSALYLCASSSQTGSTEAFFGQGTRLTVV.

The chain combines TRBV5-4 with TRBJ2-7; maybe TRBD2 (6 bases). The CDR3 is 13 amino acids. Per the germline V gene, CDR1 is SGHNT and CDR2 is YYREEE (reference sequence). V was shortened by 3 bases and J by 4 bases, with 11 bases between the two germline ends. The CDR3 loop reads CASSSGRGYEQYF. CDR3 DNA sequence: TGTGCCAGCAGCTCGGGACGGGGGTACGAGCAGTACTTC.

J is TRBJ1-1 and V is TRBV19; tentatively, D is TRBD1 (6 bases). There are 14 residues in the CDR3. Germline loops: CDR1 LNHDA, CDR2 SQIVND (reference sequence). V lost 3 bases to trimming and J lost 4 bases, with 12 bases between them. As DNA, the CDR3 is TGTGCCAGTAGTATTTTGGGGGCGGCCACTGAAGCTTTCTTT. Translating gives CASSILGAATEAFF.

The J gene is TRBJ1-1, the V gene TRBV7-8; unclear D gene. Trimming left V 5 bases short and J 4 bases short, with 8 bases between. The CDR3 totals 12 residues. Germline loops: CDR1 SGHVS, CDR2 FQNEAQ. In DNA, the CDR3 is TGTGCCAGCAGCGGGAGTAGCACTGAAGCTTTCTTT. The encoded protein is CASSGSSTEAFF.

The V gene is TRBV11-2, the J gene TRBJ1-1; 10 bases agree with TRBD1. The CDR3 is 15 amino acids. The J segment lost 2 bases and the V segment lost 6 bases, leaving 6 bases of the junction unmatched. From germline, CDR1 is SGHAT and CDR2 FQNNGV. Here the CDR3 reads CASRPRDRGNTEAFF. CDR3 bases: TGTGCCAGCAGGCCTAGGGACAGGGGAAACACTGAAGCTTTCTTT.

The V call is TRBV29-1, the J call TRBJ2-5; D gene uncertain. From germline, CDR1 is SQVTM and CDR2 ANQGSEA. CDR3 length equals 14 residues. Trimming removed 6 bases at V and 7 bases at J, with 21 bases between. The CDR3 is CSVQQPQMPGTQYF. CDR3 nucleotide sequence: TGCAGCGTCCAACAGCCCCAAATGCCTGGGACCCAGTACTTC.

V and J are TRBV29-1 and TRBJ1-5, with D perhaps TRBD1 (6 bases). CDR1 SQVTM and CDR2 ANQGSEA come from the germline V gene. The CDR3 runs 13 residues. The V end was cut by 6 bases, the J end by 6 bases, with 15 bases between. CDR3 residues: CSVGTGIGQPQHF. The CDR3 bases are TGCAGCGTAGGAACAGGGATCGGTCAGCCCCAGCATTTT.

The genes are TRBV29-1 and TRBJ1-1, with a possible D match to TRBD1 (6 bases). The ends were cut back, 7 bases at V and 7 bases at J, with 16 bases in the middle. This CDR3 has 12 residues. Germline values: CDR1 SQVTM, CDR2 ANQGSEA. CDR3 nucleotide sequence: TGCAGCGCAAAGGGGGGGCGGCTTGAAGCTTTCTTT. Its protein product is CSAKGGRLEAFF. Based on the CDR3 plus reference TRBV29-1 and TRBJ1-1, the full variable domain is SAVISQKPSRDICQRGTSLTIQCQVDSQVTMMFWYRQQPGQSLTLIATANQGSEATYESGFVIDKFPISRPNLTFSTLTVSNMSPEDSSIYLCSAKGGRLEAFFGQGTRLTVV.

The chain combines TRBV7-2 with TRBJ2-7, with 10 bases matching TRBD1. Trimming cost V 4 bases and J 7 bases; bases outside gene matches: 4. The CDR3 is made up of 13 amino acids. Per the germline V gene, CDR1 is SGHTA and CDR2 is FQGNSA. Here the CDR3 reads CASSWTGGREQYF. The CDR3 coding sequence is TGTGCCAGCAGCTGGACAGGGGGAAGGGAGCAGTACTTC.

CDR3 sequence reads: CASSGGGNTIYF. In DNA form, the CDR3 reads TGTGCCAGCTCCGGCGGTGGAAACACCATATATTTT. V usage is TRBV6-1 and J usage is TRBJ1-3; unclear D gene. Between the trimmed V and J ends, which lost 8 bases and 3 bases, there was a span of 8 bases. Germline CDR1 and CDR2: MNHNS and SASEGT. The CDR3 is 12 residues long.

The rearrangement joins TRBV9 to TRBJ1-1; D possibly corresponds to TRBD1 (6 bases). CDR1 is SGDLS, CDR2 YYNGEE, per germline. Trimming cost V 0 bases and J 8 bases, with 17 bases left between them. CDR3 length equals 15 residues. The CDR3 region is CASSVDPGTHYEAFF. The CDR3 bases are TGTGCCAGCAGCGTAGATCCGGGGACACACTACGAAGCTTTCTTT.

CDR3 protein: CASSNLSTSSSGNTIYF. In DNA, the CDR3 is TGTGCCAGCAGCAACCTCTCCACGTCTAGCTCTGGAAACACCATATATTTT. The chain couples TRBV21-1 to TRBJ1-3. TRBV21-1 is termed a pseudogene. This CDR3 is built from 17 residues.